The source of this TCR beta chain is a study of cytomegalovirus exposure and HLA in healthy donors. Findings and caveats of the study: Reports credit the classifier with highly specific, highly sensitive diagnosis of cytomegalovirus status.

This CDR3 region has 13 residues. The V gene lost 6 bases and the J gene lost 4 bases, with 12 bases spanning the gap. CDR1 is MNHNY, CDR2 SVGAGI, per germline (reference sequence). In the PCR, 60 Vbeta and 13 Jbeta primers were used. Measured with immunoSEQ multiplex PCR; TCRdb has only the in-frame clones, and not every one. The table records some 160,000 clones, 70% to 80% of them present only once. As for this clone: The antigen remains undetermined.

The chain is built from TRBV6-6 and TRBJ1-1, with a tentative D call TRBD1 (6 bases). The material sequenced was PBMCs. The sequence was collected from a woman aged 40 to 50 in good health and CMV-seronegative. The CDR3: CASRTQGSTEAFF. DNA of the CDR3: TGTGCCAGCAGGACCCAGGGGAGCACTGAAGCTTTCTTT.